The rows below give T cell receptor beta chains drawn from one sample of a study of PD-1 blockade in classical Hodgkin lymphoma. Clones were read by immunoSEQ multiplex PCR, and TCRdb kept only the in-frame ones, dropping some. This table holds about 97,000 clones, 65% to 85% found once. The sample was peripheral blood mononuclear cells (PBMCs), taken at baseline. The origin of the receptors is a human donor with classical Hodgkin lymphoma. The CDR3 runs from the conserved cysteine through the conserved F or W. Each record gives: D gene, J gene, V gene, clone size, CDR3 DNA, CDR3 protein. The D gene is left open where the match is weak. A clone size is listed for some rows: how often the clone was seen (once, few, many), or a class if it is expanded.

d_call: NA
j_call: TRBJ2-5
v_call: TRBV5-1
clone_size: NA
cdr3_nt: TGCGCCAGCACCCCGGGGTCCGGGGAGACCCAGTACTTC
cdr3_aa: CASTPGSGETQYF

d_call: TRBD1
j_call: TRBJ2-2
v_call: TRBV9
clone_size: NA
cdr3_nt: TGTGCCAGCAGCGTATGGGGACAGGGAATCCCCGGGGAGCTGTTTTTT
cdr3_aa: CASSVWGQGIPGELFF

d_call: NA
j_call: TRBJ2-1
v_call: TRBV14
clone_size: NA
cdr3_nt: TGTGCCAGCAGCCCCCGGGGAGGTGGCCGGTTCAATGAGCAGTTCTTC
cdr3_aa: CASSPRGGGRFNEQFF

d_call: TRBD2
j_call: TRBJ2-5
v_call: TRBV5-1
clone_size: NA
cdr3_nt: TGCGCCAGCAGCTTGGGGCGAGCGGGAGCGTTGAAGTGGGACTTC
cdr3_aa: CASSLGRAGALKWDF

d_call: TRBD1
j_call: TRBJ1-2
v_call: TRBV28
clone_size: NA
cdr3_nt: TGTGCCAGCAGGCCCGGACAGGCCTATGGCTACACCTTC
cdr3_aa: CASRPGQAYGYTF

d_call: TRBD2
j_call: TRBJ2-1
v_call: TRBV11-2
clone_size: NA
cdr3_nt: TGTGCCAGCAGCTTAGGACTAGCGGGACGAAGCTCCTACAATGAGCAGTTCTTC
cdr3_aa: CASSLGLAGRSSYNEQFF

d_call: NA
j_call: TRBJ1-1
v_call: TRBV5-4
clone_size: NA
cdr3_nt: TGTGCCAGCAGCTTGGACAGGGTCGGTGAAGCTTTCTTT
cdr3_aa: CASSLDRVGEAFF

d_call: TRBD1
j_call: TRBJ2-7
v_call: TRBV5-4
clone_size: NA
cdr3_nt: TGTGCCAGCAGCCCCGGGACAGGGTTCTACGAGCAGTACTTC
cdr3_aa: CASSPGTGFYEQYF

d_call: NA
j_call: TRBJ2-1
v_call: TRBV4-1
clone_size: NA
cdr3_nt: TGCGCCAGCAGCCATGAGGGCTCCTACAATGAGCAGTTCTTC
cdr3_aa: CASSHEGSYNEQFF

d_call: NA
j_call: TRBJ1-1
v_call: TRBV18
clone_size: NA
cdr3_nt: TGTGCCAGCTCAGGTTTGGGGATGAACACTGAAGCTTTCTTT
cdr3_aa: CASSGLGMNTEAFF

d_call: TRBD2
j_call: TRBJ2-7
v_call: TRBV5-1
clone_size: NA
cdr3_nt: TGCGCCAGCAGCTTGGAGATAGCGGGGGGTGACTACGAGCAGTACTTC
cdr3_aa: CASSLEIAGGDYEQYF

d_call: TRBD1
j_call: TRBJ2-7
v_call: TRBV18
clone_size: NA
cdr3_nt: TGTGCCAGCTCACCACCGACCGGACAGGGGAGCGAGCAGTACTTC
cdr3_aa: CASSPPTGQGSEQYF

d_call: TRBD2
j_call: TRBJ2-1
v_call: TRBV7-9
clone_size: NA
cdr3_nt: TGTGCCAGCAGCTTGACTAGCGGGAGACTCAATGAGCAGTTCTTC
cdr3_aa: CASSLTSGRLNEQFF

d_call: NA
j_call: TRBJ1-2
v_call: TRBV28
clone_size: NA
cdr3_nt: TGTGCCAGCAGTCCGGGGAGTAACTATGGCTACACCTTC
cdr3_aa: CASSPGSNYGYTF

d_call: TRBD2
j_call: TRBJ2-1
v_call: TRBV7-2
clone_size: NA
cdr3_nt: TGTGCCAGCAGCTTAACTAGCGGGAGTAGCCATGAGCAGTTCTTC
cdr3_aa: CASSLTSGSSHEQFF

d_call: TRBD2
j_call: TRBJ2-7
v_call: TRBV5-1
clone_size: few
cdr3_nt: TGCGCCAGCAGCTTGGAAGTAGCGGGAAGGTACGAGCAGTACTTC
cdr3_aa: CASSLEVAGRYEQYF

d_call: NA
j_call: TRBJ2-2
v_call: TRBV5-1
clone_size: NA
cdr3_nt: TGCGCCAGCAGCTTGGTGAGAGGTCCGGGTTCGAACACCGGGGAGCTGTTTTTT
cdr3_aa: CASSLVRGPGSNTGELFF

d_call: NA
j_call: TRBJ1-2
v_call: TRBV7-8
clone_size: once
cdr3_nt: TGTGCCAGCAGCCAAAGCGCGGAGGGTTATGGCTATGGCTACACCTTC
cdr3_aa: CASSQSAEGYGYGYTF

d_call: NA
j_call: TRBJ1-3
v_call: TRBV30
clone_size: NA
cdr3_nt: TGTGCCTGGAAGGGTTCAGGAAACACCATATATTTT
cdr3_aa: CAWKGSGNTIYF

d_call: TRBD1
j_call: TRBJ2-2
v_call: TRBV7-2
clone_size: NA
cdr3_nt: TGTGCCAGCAGCCGGCGGACAGGGGGCCAATACACCGGGGAGCTGTTTTTT
cdr3_aa: CASSRRTGGQYTGELFF

d_call: NA
j_call: TRBJ2-5
v_call: TRBV5-1
clone_size: NA
cdr3_nt: TGCGCCAGCAGCTTCGGACAAGGCCTCTTGAGGGAGACCCAGTACTTC
cdr3_aa: CASSFGQGLLRETQYF

d_call: TRBD1
j_call: TRBJ1-5
v_call: TRBV7-9
clone_size: many
cdr3_nt: TGTGCCAGCAGCCTGGGGACAGCGTCCCAGCCCCAGCATTTT
cdr3_aa: CASSLGTASQPQHF

d_call: TRBD2
j_call: TRBJ2-3
v_call: TRBV29-1
clone_size: NA
cdr3_nt: TGCAGCGTTGAGGCTAGCGGCCTGGGGGATACGCAGTATTTT
cdr3_aa: CSVEASGLGDTQYF

d_call: NA
j_call: TRBJ1-2
v_call: TRBV7-6
clone_size: NA
cdr3_nt: TGTGCCAGCAGCGTAGGAGGAGGACGAGGCTACACCTTC
cdr3_aa: CASSVGGGRGYTF

d_call: TRBD1
j_call: TRBJ1-1
v_call: TRBV28
clone_size: NA
cdr3_nt: TGTGCCAGCAGGAGTTACGGGGGACAGTCTGAAGCTTTCTTT
cdr3_aa: CASRSYGGQSEAFF

d_call: TRBD1
j_call: TRBJ1-2
v_call: TRBV9
clone_size: NA
cdr3_nt: TGTGCCAGCAGCCCGTGGGACAGGGGTGATGGCTACACCTTC
cdr3_aa: CASSPWDRGDGYTF

d_call: NA
j_call: TRBJ2-5
v_call: TRBV7-9
clone_size: NA
cdr3_nt: TGTGCCAGCAGACCGGATTATGGGGGAGGTTCAGAGACCCAGTACTTC
cdr3_aa: CASRPDYGGGSETQYF

d_call: NA
j_call: TRBJ1-3
v_call: TRBV15
clone_size: NA
cdr3_nt: TGTGCCACCAGCAGAGATGGGAACAGGGCTGGAAACACCATATATTTT
cdr3_aa: CATSRDGNRAGNTIYF

d_call: TRBD2
j_call: TRBJ2-7
v_call: TRBV11-2
clone_size: NA
cdr3_nt: TGTGCCAGCAGCCGCCGGGCTAGCGGGGCTAGCTCCTACGAGCAGTACTTC
cdr3_aa: CASSRRASGASSYEQYF

d_call: NA
j_call: TRBJ1-5
v_call: TRBV23-1
clone_size: once
cdr3_nt: TGCGCCAGCAGTCAAATCCGTGGAGAGTATAGCAATCAGCCCCAGCATTTT
cdr3_aa: CASSQIRGEYSNQPQHF

d_call: TRBD2
j_call: TRBJ2-3
v_call: TRBV5-1
clone_size: NA
cdr3_nt: TGCGCCAGCAGCCGGGGGACTAGCGGGAGGAGCACAGATACGCAGTATTTT
cdr3_aa: CASSRGTSGRSTDTQYF

d_call: TRBD1
j_call: TRBJ2-5
v_call: TRBV2
clone_size: NA
cdr3_nt: TGTGCCAGCAGTGAAAGGGGACAGGGGGCCGCGGAGACCCAGTACTTC
cdr3_aa: CASSERGQGAAETQYF

d_call: TRBD2
j_call: TRBJ2-5
v_call: TRBV7-2
clone_size: NA
cdr3_nt: TGTGCCAGCAGCTTGGGAGCGGGAGGGGGGCAGACCCAGTACTTC
cdr3_aa: CASSLGAGGGQTQYF

d_call: TRBD2
j_call: TRBJ2-5
v_call: TRBV29-1
clone_size: NA
cdr3_nt: TGCAGCGCACTAGCGGGAGGAGGGGAGACCCAGTACTTC
cdr3_aa: CSALAGGGETQYF

d_call: TRBD1
j_call: TRBJ2-7
v_call: TRBV6-5
clone_size: many
cdr3_nt: TGTGCCAGCTGGGGGGACAGGGGAACCCACGAGCAGTACTTC
cdr3_aa: CASWGDRGTHEQYF

d_call: NA
j_call: TRBJ2-2
v_call: TRBV5-1
clone_size: NA
cdr3_nt: TGCGCCAGCAGCCAGCGGACCCGTGATACCGGGGAGCTGTTTTTT
cdr3_aa: CASSQRTRDTGELFF

d_call: NA
j_call: TRBJ2-3
v_call: TRBV11-2
clone_size: once
cdr3_nt: TGTGCCAGCAGCTTAATCCCAGCAGGGGATACGCAGTATTTT
cdr3_aa: CASSLIPAGDTQYF

d_call: NA
j_call: TRBJ1-2
v_call: TRBV5-1
clone_size: NA
cdr3_nt: TGCGCCAGCAGCTTGGGGAGGGACTATGGCTACACCTTC
cdr3_aa: CASSLGRDYGYTF

d_call: NA
j_call: TRBJ2-2
v_call: TRBV27
clone_size: NA
cdr3_nt: TGTGCCAGCAGTTTACTAGGGGCCGGGATGGGGGAGCTGTTTTTT
cdr3_aa: CASSLLGAGMGELFF

d_call: TRBD1
j_call: TRBJ1-1
v_call: TRBV30
clone_size: NA
cdr3_nt: TGTGCCTGGGAGGGACAGTCGAACACTGAAGCTTTCTTT
cdr3_aa: CAWEGQSNTEAFF

d_call: NA
j_call: TRBJ2-2
v_call: TRBV5-1
clone_size: NA
cdr3_nt: TGCGCCAGCAGCTTGAGTTGGCAGGGAGTGGTCGGGGAGCTGTTTTTT
cdr3_aa: CASSLSWQGVVGELFF

d_call: TRBD2
j_call: TRBJ2-1
v_call: TRBV29-1
clone_size: NA
cdr3_nt: TGCAGCGCCCTACTCCTAGCGGGCATGGAGTTCTTC
cdr3_aa: CSALLLAGMEFF

d_call: NA
j_call: TRBJ1-1
v_call: TRBV10-3
clone_size: NA
cdr3_nt: TGTGCCATCAGTGAGTCTTTCTCAGTACTCACTGAAGCTTTCTTT
cdr3_aa: CAISESFSVLTEAFF

d_call: NA
j_call: TRBJ2-2
v_call: TRBV7-6
clone_size: NA
cdr3_nt: TGTGCCAGCAGCGCCCGGATCCCCGGGGAGCTGTTTTTT
cdr3_aa: CASSARIPGELFF

d_call: NA
j_call: TRBJ1-2
v_call: TRBV28
clone_size: NA
cdr3_nt: TGTGCCAGCAAACCGGGGGCAGTATCCAACTATGGCTACACCTTC
cdr3_aa: CASKPGAVSNYGYTF

d_call: TRBD2
j_call: TRBJ2-3
v_call: TRBV6-1
clone_size: NA
cdr3_nt: TGTGCCAGCAGTGAAGTACATCTCTGGACGGGAGGCAAGGCGCAGTATTTT
cdr3_aa: CASSEVHLWTGGKAQYF

d_call: NA
j_call: TRBJ1-5
v_call: TRBV6-5
clone_size: NA
cdr3_nt: TGTGCCAGCAGCGCCCGGAGCAATCAGCCCCAGCATTTT
cdr3_aa: CASSARSNQPQHF

d_call: NA
j_call: TRBJ2-5
v_call: TRBV5-6
clone_size: NA
cdr3_nt: TGTGCCAGCAGCTCGACAGGCCGGCAAGAGACCCAGTACTTC
cdr3_aa: CASSSTGRQETQYF

d_call: NA
j_call: TRBJ2-5
v_call: TRBV4-1
clone_size: NA
cdr3_nt: TGCGCCAGCAGCCCCGCCGGTTTCCGGGAGACCCAGTACTTC
cdr3_aa: CASSPAGFRETQYF

d_call: NA
j_call: TRBJ1-2
v_call: TRBV13
clone_size: NA
cdr3_nt: TGTGCCAGCAGCTTAGTATTGCGCCCGGAGGACGGCTACACCTTC
cdr3_aa: CASSLVLRPEDGYTF

d_call: NA
j_call: TRBJ2-7
v_call: TRBV5-4
clone_size: NA
cdr3_nt: TGTGCCAGCAGCCTGCCCTCCTACGAGCAGTACTTC
cdr3_aa: CASSLPSYEQYF

d_call: TRBD2
j_call: TRBJ2-1
v_call: TRBV27
clone_size: NA
cdr3_nt: TGTGCCAGCAGTTCTAGCGGGAGGGCTCTTAGCTCCTACAATGAGCAGTTCTTC
cdr3_aa: CASSSSGRALSSYNEQFF

d_call: NA
j_call: TRBJ2-7
v_call: TRBV7-2
clone_size: NA
cdr3_nt: TGTGCCAGCAGCCCTGCCACTTTTAGGACTGAGCAGTACTTC
cdr3_aa: CASSPATFRTEQYF

d_call: TRBD1
j_call: TRBJ2-5
v_call: TRBV15
clone_size: NA
cdr3_nt: TGTGCCACCAGCAGAGGACAGGGTCAAGAGACCCAGTACTTC
cdr3_aa: CATSRGQGQETQYF

d_call: NA
j_call: TRBJ2-5
v_call: TRBV9
clone_size: NA
cdr3_nt: TGTGCCAGCAGCGCAGTTACAGGGCCCTACGAGACCCAGTACTTC
cdr3_aa: CASSAVTGPYETQYF